A selection of T cell receptor beta chains follows, all from one sample in a study of OX40 agonist ivuxolimab in advanced cancers. The assay was immunoSEQ multiplex PCR, and TCRdb's table has in-frame clones only and misses some. Among tens of thousands of clones listed, roughly 87% were seen once. This specimen consisted of CD4+ or CD8+ T cells sorted from blood, obtained in a trial of the OX40 agonist ivuxolimab. These TCRs come from an adult with an advanced solid tumor such as melanoma, head and neck, liver or kidney cancer. Each CDR3 is given with its conserved first and last residue. The D gene is left open where the match is weak. Clone size is stated in some rows and not others, as once, few, many or a class when expanded.

TRBJ1-2 . TRBV28 . TGTGCCAGCAGCCCCTACCCGGGTTCCCCAGACGGCTACACCTTC CASSPYPGSPDGYTF
TRBJ2-4 once TRBV5-5 . TGTGCCAGCAGCTCTCACCCAACACAGGGGGGGAGGCTCCAGTACTTC CASSSHPTQGGRLQYF
TRBJ1-1 once TRBV4-1 TRBD1 TGCGCCAGCAGCCAGGCGGACAGGGGTGGACTGAACACTGAAGCTTTCTTT CASSQADRGGLNTEAFF
TRBJ2-3 once TRBV7-9 TRBD2 TGTGCCAGCAGCTTTCCCCCCCAACGGGACTACCCCAAAGATACGCAGTATTTT CASSFPPQRDYPKDTQYF
TRBJ1-5 once TRBV10-3 . TGTGCCATCAGTGGGGGCGCCGGGGAGCCCCAGCATTTT CAISGGAGEPQHF
TRBJ1-2 once TRBV27 TRBD1 TGTGCCAGCGGACAGGTTGGCTATGGCTACACCTTC CASGQVGYGYTF
TRBJ2-1 . TRBV11-2 . TGTGCCAGCAGCTTAGACGGCGACAATGAGCAGTTCTTC CASSLDGDNEQFF
TRBJ2-4 . TRBV2 TRBD2 TGTGCCAGCAGTGAAGGTGCGGGGGGGACCAGCATTCAGTACTTC CASSEGAGGTSIQYF
TRBJ2-3 . TRBV19 . TGTGCCAGTAGTGTACAGGGTAAGGGCACAGATACGCAGTATTTT CASSVQGKGTDTQYF
TRBJ2-5 . TRBV7-2 . TGTGCCAGCAGCTTGGCGCGGGGACAAGAGACCCAGTACTTC CASSLARGQETQYF
TRBJ2-2 . TRBV5-4 . TGTGCCAGCAGTCTTATCGGGGCGGACACCGGGGAGCTGTTTTTT CASSLIGADTGELFF
TRBJ1-5 . TRBV19 TRBD1 TGTGCCAGTAGGCAGGGGGCCCCCAATCAGCCCCAGCATTTT CASRQGAPNQPQHF
TRBJ2-5 . TRBV5-1 TRBD2 TGCGCCAGCAGCTTGGTACTAGCGGGCCAGGAGACCCAGTACTTC CASSLVLAGQETQYF
TRBJ2-1 once TRBV7-9 . TGTGCCAGCAGCTTAAACGGCGGTGAGCAGTTCTTC CASSLNGGEQFF
TRBJ2-7 . TRBV27 . TGTGCCAGCAGTCTCACAGAAGGCTACGAGCAGTACTTC CASSLTEGYEQYF
TRBJ2-7 . TRBV7-2 TRBD2 TGTGCCAGCACCCCCCGGTGGACTAGCGGGAGACCGATCTACGAGCAGTACTTC CASTPRWTSGRPIYEQYF
TRBJ2-1 . TRBV4-1 . TGCGCCAGCAGCCCCGGGACCCCCGTGCAGTTCTTC CASSPGTPVQFF
TRBJ2-5 . TRBV7-2 . TGTGCCAGCAGCTTAGCGGGACGAGGTGAGACCCAGTACTTC CASSLAGRGETQYF
TRBJ1-6 . TRBV30 . TGTGCCTGGAGGCTTGACAGGCTTAATTCACCCCTCCACTTT CAWRLDRLNSPLHF
TRBJ2-1 . TRBV4-1 . TGCGCCAGCAGCCAAGTTGAGGGGTTTTCCTACAATGAGCAGTTCTTC CASSQVEGFSYNEQFF
TRBJ1-1 . TRBV29-1 . TGCAGCGTCGTCCCAACCATTGAAGCTTTCTTT CSVVPTIEAFF
TRBJ1-5 . TRBV28 . TGTGCCAGCAGTGAACATGATAGCAATCAGCCCCAGCATTTT CASSEHDSNQPQHF
TRBJ2-7 . TRBV7-9 . TGTGCCAGCAGCTTACATGGGGGCGGGGCTGGAGAGCAGTACTTC CASSLHGGGAGEQYF
TRBJ1-2 . TRBV30 . TGTGCCTGGAGTGTAGAGGGGGGGACCTATGGCTACACCTTC CAWSVEGGTYGYTF
TRBJ2-5 . TRBV10-3 . TGTGCCATCAGTGAGCGGCGAGAGACCCAGTACTTC CAISERRETQYF
TRBJ2-4 . TRBV5-8 . TGTGCCAGCAGCTTGAGTAGCTCGGAAAACATTCAGTACTTC CASSLSSSENIQYF
TRBJ1-5 . TRBV18 . TGTGCCAGCTCATACGACCCTTATAGCAATCAGCCCCAGCATTTT CASSYDPYSNQPQHF
TRBJ2-3 . TRBV18 TRBD1 TGTGCCAGCTCATATGGGACAGGGCCAGATACGCAGTATTTT CASSYGTGPDTQYF
TRBJ2-5 . TRBV28 . TGTGCCAGCAGCCTAAAGTACCAAGAGACCCAGTACTTC CASSLKYQETQYF
TRBJ2-7 . TRBV7-2 TRBD1 TGTGCCAGCAGCTCGAATATGGGACAGGGAGCCGAGCAGTACTTC CASSSNMGQGAEQYF
TRBJ2-7 . TRBV5-1 . TGCGCCAGCAGCTTGGAGGGGGGGCGGATCTACGAGCAGTACTTC CASSLEGGRIYEQYF
TRBJ2-2 . TRBV27 . TGTGCCAGCAGTCCCCAGGCAGTAACCGGGGAGCTGTTTTTT CASSPQAVTGELFF
TRBJ2-7 . TRBV11-1 TRBD1 TGTGCCAGCAGCTTAGTTCCGGGACAGGGGTTCTACGAGCAGTACTTC CASSLVPGQGFYEQYF
TRBJ2-7 . TRBV7-2 . TGTGCCAGCAGCTTCGCGGACATACCAGGGACCTACGAGCAGTACTTC CASSFADIPGTYEQYF
TRBJ2-3 . TRBV7-3 . TGTGCCAGCAGCCCGGGAACCGCATCAGATACGCAGTATTTT CASSPGTASDTQYF
TRBJ1-6 few TRBV11-2 . TGTGCCAGCAGCTTGACGGGGGCAGGTAATTCACCCCTCCACTTT CASSLTGAGNSPLHF
TRBJ2-1 . TRBV7-2 TRBD2 TGTGCCAGCAGCCCCTACGGGACTAGCGGTCGAAATGAGCAGTTCTTC CASSPYGTSGRNEQFF
TRBJ1-2 once TRBV5-1 . TGCGCCAGCAGCTACTCAGAGTACTATGGCTACACCTTC CASSYSEYYGYTF
TRBJ1-5 . TRBV5-1 . TGCGCCAGCCAAACAGGGACCTCAAGGCCCCAGCATTTT CASQTGTSRPQHF
TRBJ2-7 . TRBV7-2 TRBD2 TGTGCCAGCAGCTTAGGGGCTAGCGGGACCTACGAGCAGTACTTC CASSLGASGTYEQYF
TRBJ1-2 . TRBV7-8 . TGTGCCAGCAGCTTAGATGAGATCGGGGGGCCCTATGGCTACACCTTC CASSLDEIGGPYGYTF
TRBJ1-3 . TRBV15 . TGTGCCACCAGCAGAGAGGGACATTCTGGAAACACCATATATTTT CATSREGHSGNTIYF
TRBJ2-2 . TRBV29-1 . TGCAGCGTTAACAGTCGGACTAACACCGGGGAGCTGTTCTTT CSVNSRTNTGELFF
TRBJ2-2 few TRBV7-9 TRBD1 TGTGCCAGCAGCGAACTGACCGGGACAGCGAACACCGGGGAGCTGTTTTTT CASSELTGTANTGELFF
TRBJ1-6 . TRBV7-7 TRBD1 TGTGCTAGGGACAGGGGATATTCACCCCTCCACTTT CARDRGYSPLHF
TRBJ1-3 . TRBV11-2 TRBD1 TGTGCCAGCAGCGTGGACAGGGGTGGTGGAAACACCATATATTTT CASSVDRGGGNTIYF
TRBJ2-1 . TRBV27 . TGTGCCAGCAGTTTCGGGGCCCAGGGAGTAGCGGAGCAGTTCTTC CASSFGAQGVAEQFF
TRBJ2-1 . TRBV4-1 TRBD2 TGCGCCAGCAGCCAAGATTCTAGCGGGATGGTATGGGCCAATGAGCAGTTCTTC CASSQDSSGMVWANEQFF
TRBJ2-7 once TRBV7-2 TRBD2 TGTGCCAGCACGAGGACTAGCGGGTACGCCTACGAGCAGTACTTC CASTRTSGYAYEQYF
TRBJ1-3 few TRBV27 . TGTGCCAGCAGTTTAAGGGATGGAAACACCATATATTTT CASSLRDGNTIYF
TRBJ2-1 . TRBV19 TRBD2 TGTGCCAGCGCCCTTCGGGAGGCAGGGAAGTTCAATGAGCAGTTCTTC CASALREAGKFNEQFF
TRBJ2-7 . TRBV10-2 . TGCGCCACCTCCCTTGGACCGGCGGGTGGCGAGCAGTACTTC CATSLGPAGGEQYF
TRBJ2-1 . TRBV30 . TGTGCCTGGACACACAATAGGGAGCAGTTCTTC CAWTHNREQFF
TRBJ2-3 . TRBV28 . TGTGCCAAACTGACAGGCCCCCCTCGCACAGATACGCAGTATTTT CAKLTGPPRTDTQYF
TRBJ1-4 few TRBV11-3 TRBD1 TGTACTCAGGACAGGGGGACAGGGGGAATTAAGGAGGAAAAACTGTTTTTT CTQDRGTGGIKEEKLFF